One sample yielded the 13 T cell receptor beta chains listed below, sequenced in a study of blood T cell repertoires in COVID-19 (dated by TCRdb to the early 2020s). Library generation was performed with the immunoSEQ multiplex PCR assay. TCRdb mirrors the immuneACCESS table, restricted to in-frame sequences. Some clones are absent from its copies; in checked studies, under half trace to an unresolved V gene, and the reason for the others is unknown. The sample table shows approximately 110,000 clones, and approximately 78% are seen once. Clones ranked in the top ten supply roughly 15% of the sample. Sequencing used peripheral blood. The receptor source for this set is a woman of 80 years or more with acute or convalescent COVID-19.

V usage is TRBV13 and J usage is TRBJ1-4; D not resolved. CDR3 length: 15 residues. V lost 2 bases and J lost 7, with 14 bases in between. The V gene's germline CDR1 is PRHDT and CDR2 FYEKMQ (reference sequence). The CDR3 spells CASSLRRVQSEKLFF. DNA for the CDR3: TGTGCCAGCAGCTTACGGAGGGTACAGAGTGAAAAACTGTTTTTT.

The chain uses TRBV7-8 and TRBJ1-2; the D gene is possibly TRBD1 (6 bases). CDR3 length: 12 residues. Germline values: CDR1 SGHVS, CDR2 FQNEAQ. V lost 5 bases and J 12 bases, leaving 16 bases between the germline ends. CDR3 DNA: TGTGCCAGCAGCCCCCAGCCGGGGGGCCACACCTTC. As protein: CASSPQPGGHTF.

Concerning this clone: Relative to the germline gene, one junction end is altered; a read error may explain this. The CDR3 reads CASTSLAGDAQYF. The CDR3 DNA sequence: TGTGCCAGCACGTCACTAGCGGGAGATGCGCAGTATTTT. The V gene is TRBV6-1, the J gene TRBJ2-3, with TRBD2 matching 11 bases. Per the germline V gene, CDR1 is MNHNS and CDR2 is SASEGT. CDR3 length: 13 residues.

The sample holds a few counts of this clone. The V and J genes are TRBV12-3 or TRBV12-4 and TRBJ2-7; TRBD2 agrees at 7 bases. This CDR3 spans 13 amino acids. J was trimmed by 3 bases and V by 3 bases; bases with no gene match: 2. The CDR3: CASSFRTSYEQYV. The CDR3 DNA reads as TGTGCCAGCAGTTTTAGGACTAGCTACGAGCAGTACGTC.

The chain carries TRBV5-4 and TRBJ2-1; 12 nucleotides agree with TRBD2. This CDR3 has 17 residues. The V gene's germline CDR1 is SGHNT and CDR2 YYREEE (reference sequence). V lost 2 bases and J lost 8; bases outside the gene matches: 11. In nucleotides, the CDR3 is TGTGCCAGCAGCTTAGGTCTAGCGGGAGGGTCCGGGGATGAGCAGTTCTTC. Translating gives CASSLGLAGGSGDEQFF. Supplemented by reference TRBV5-4 and TRBJ2-1, the full variable domain reads ETGVTQSPTHLIKTRGQQVTLRCSSQSGHNTVSWYQQALGQGPQFIFQYYREEENGRGNFPPRFSGLQFPNYSSELNVNALELDDSALYLCASSLGLAGGSGDEQFFGPGTRLTVL.

CDR3 nucleotide sequence: TGCGCCAGCAGCCAAGTCCCCAGGGCCGAGCAGTACTTC. It translates to CASSQVPRAEQYF. The chain couples TRBV4-1 to TRBJ2-7, with D maybe TRBD1 (5 bases). The V end was cut by 1 base, the J end by 6 bases, with 10 bases between. This CDR3 is 13 amino acids long. Germline V CDR1 and CDR2: MGHRA, YSYEKL.

The J gene is TRBJ1-2, the V gene TRBV5-4; TRBD1 matches 8 bases. V lost 3 bases and J lost 2; bases outside the gene matches: 6. The CDR3 loop spans 15 amino acids. The germline V gene encodes CDR1 SGHNT and CDR2 YYREEE (reference sequence). The CDR3 DNA reads as TGTGCCAGCAGCTGGACAGGGTATCTAAACTATGGCTACACCTTC. The encoded protein is CASSWTGYLNYGYTF.

The V gene is TRBV5-1, the J gene TRBJ2-1, with TRBD2 matching 12 bases. V trimming: 4 bases; J trimming: 1 base; junction bases outside the gene matches: 12. The CDR3 consists of 19 residues. CDR1 SGHRS and CDR2 YFSETQ come from the germline V gene. Here the CDR3 reads CASSGGAGTSGQSYNEQFF. The CDR3 DNA is TGCGCCAGCAGCGGGGGGGCCGGGACTAGCGGGCAATCCTACAATGAGCAGTTCTTC. Complete variable domain (other parts from reference TRBV5-1 and TRBJ2-1): KAGVTQTPRYLIKTRGQQVTLSCSPISGHRSVSWYQQTPGQGLQFLFEYFSETQRNKGNFPGRFSGRQFSNSRSEMNVSTLELGDSALYLCASSGGAGTSGQSYNEQFFGPGTRLTVL.

J is TRBJ2-3 and V is TRBV2; TRBD2 agrees at 12 bases. V shed 6 bases and J 4 bases; nucleotides not matched to a gene: 5. This CDR3 spans 15 amino acids. The germline CDR1 and CDR2 sequences are SNHLY and FYNNEI. The CDR3 loop is CASRLAGGPADTQYF. CDR3 bases: TGTGCCAGCAGACTAGCGGGAGGTCCGGCAGATACGCAGTATTTT.

The table lists this clone with a count of one. J is TRBJ1-1 and V is TRBV11-3, with a weak D call TRBD1 (6 bases). In germline, CDR1 is SGHNT, CDR2 YENEEA. This CDR3 has 14 amino acids. V was shortened by 3 bases and J by 1 base, with 9 bases between the two germline ends. CDR3 nucleotides: TGTGCCAGCAGCTTGCAGGGGCCGAACACTGAAGCTTTCTTT. The encoded protein is CASSLQGPNTEAFF.

J is TRBJ2-7 and V is TRBV19, with 7 bases aligning to TRBD1. The V gene's germline CDR1 is LNHDA and CDR2 SQIVND (reference sequence). CDR3 size: 14 residues. V lost 3 bases and J lost 3; bases outside the gene matches: 5. The CDR3 DNA reads TGTGCCAGTAGTATCGGGACAGTCAACTACGAGCAGTACTTC. The encoded protein is CASSIGTVNYEQYF.

The chain combines TRBV18 with TRBJ1-5; 7 nucleotides match TRBD1. The J segment lost 5 bases and the V segment lost 4 bases, leaving 2 bases of the junction unmatched. Germline V lookup: CDR1 KGHSH, CDR2 LQKENI. This CDR3 has 13 residues. For the CDR3, the DNA is TGTGCCAGCTCACTCGACAGGGATCAGCCCCAGCATTTT. Translated: CASSLDRDQPQHF.

The chain joins TRBV6-6 to TRBJ2-3, with a weak D call TRBD2 (5 bases). This CDR3 has 21 residues. In germline, CDR1 is MNHNY, CDR2 SVGAGI (reference sequence). V lost 6 bases, J lost 6 bases, and 37 bases lay in between. CDR3 protein: CASSRLAPAGSNNPLRDTQYF. CDR3 bases: TGTGCCAGCAGCCGCTTGGCGCCTGCGGGTAGCAACAACCCGCTTCGGGATACGCAGTATTTT.